This TCR beta chain was obtained from a study of blood T cell repertoires in COVID-19. Study overall: From T cells, B-cell-depleted T cells, or PBMCs came the material, which was cDNA or gDNA.

Participant reports of clinical history set cohort assignment. Here immunoSEQ multiplex PCR was the method, and the copy in TCRdb shows in-frame clones only, minus some. The sample contains approximately 480,000 clones, 87% of which appear only once. The germline V gene encodes CDR1 LGHDT and CDR2 YNNKEL (reference sequence). The CDR3 extends over 15 amino acids. V lost 5 bases, J lost 0 bases, and 10 bases lay in between. This sequence originates from a woman between 18 and 29 years old who had recovered from COVID-19. Sequencing used PBMCs or T cells enriched from blood (not recorded which). This chain links TRBV3-1 (or the pseudogene TRBV3-2) with TRBJ2-2; weak D call: TRBD2 (6 bases). CDR3 sequence (DNA): TGTGCCAGCAGCGCCGGGACTCCGAACACCGGGGAGCTGTTTTTT. Amino acid sequence: CASSAGTPNTGELFF.